This entry lists 14 T cell receptor beta chains sequenced from one sample in a study of cytomegalovirus exposure and HLA in healthy donors (dated by TCRdb to the late 2010s). Preparation of the library involved the immunoSEQ multiplex PCR assay. For the multiplex PCR, a mixture combining 60 forward primers for TCR Vbeta segments and 13 reverse primers for TCR Jbeta segments was used. TCRdb retrieved this table from immuneACCESS and kept in-frame rearrangements only. Not all clones are present; in checked studies, unresolved V genes account for under half, and no reason is known for the remainder. Here the sample has about 210,000 clones; approximately 82% occur a single time. The leading ten clones occupy 10% of the sample. The specimen was PBMCs. The receptors were gathered from a woman aged 45-65 years in good health and CMV-seropositive.

The V gene is TRBV23-1, the J gene TRBJ2-1; 10 nucleotides agree with TRBD1. TRBV23-1 is marked as an open reading frame, function uncertain. The CDR3 is 16 amino acids. Trimming removed 0 bases from V and 7 bases from J; junction bases left unmatched: 6. CDR3 sequence: CASSQSMDRGRNEQFF. The CDR3 nucleotides are TGCGCCAGCAGTCAATCGATGGACAGGGGGAGGAATGAGCAGTTCTTC.

The chain uses TRBV6-1 and TRBJ2-4; 7 bases are a match to TRBD1. Trimming removed 7 bases from V and 7 bases from J; junction bases left unmatched: 10. The CDR3 runs to 14 residues. CDR1 MNHNS and CDR2 SASEGT come from the germline V gene. CDR3 protein: CASTDAGTENIQYF. In nucleotides, the CDR3 is TGTGCCAGCACTGATGCCGGGACAGAGAACATTCAGTACTTC.

This clone has more than one count but fewer than ten. The chain is built from TRBV19 and TRBJ1-1; 8 bases align to TRBD1. In germline, CDR1 is LNHDA, CDR2 SQIVND (reference sequence). The CDR3 is 15 residues long. V gave up 5 bases and J gave up 2 bases; unmatched junction bases: 7. The CDR3 reads CASSWRDRRNTEAFF. For the CDR3, the DNA is TGTGCCAGTAGTTGGCGGGACAGGCGCAACACTGAAGCTTTCTTT.

V usage is TRBV28 and J usage is TRBJ1-6, with D possibly being TRBD1 (5 bases). This CDR3 has 16 residues. Per the germline V gene, CDR1 is MDHEN and CDR2 is SYDVKM. V was shortened by 5 bases and J by 5 bases, with 16 bases between the two germline ends. The DNA for the CDR3 is TGTGCCAGCAGTCACGCGGAGACAGCGAATAATTCACCCCTCCACTTT. Amino acid sequence: CASSHAETANNSPLHF.

This chain connects TRBV27 to TRBJ2-7; possible D gene TRBD2, 7 bases. The V end was cut by 0 bases, the J end by 2 bases, with 11 bases between. Germline V gives CDR1 MNHEY, CDR2 SMNVEV (reference sequence). The CDR3 extends over 15 amino acids. The CDR3 sequence is CASSLSGRGPYEQYF. The CDR3 bases are TGTGCCAGCAGTTTATCCGGGCGGGGGCCCTACGAGCAGTACTTC.

V usage is TRBV4-1 and J usage is TRBJ2-1; 7 bases are shared with TRBD1. V was pared by 0 bases and J by 12 bases, with 11 bases of the junction left unmatched. Germline V gene lookup returns CDR1 MGHRA and CDR2 YSYEKL. The CDR3 is made up of 15 amino acids. Here the CDR3 DNA reads TGCGCCAGCAGCCAAGAACCCCTCGGACAGGTCGGGCAGTTCTTC. Amino acids: CASSQEPLGQVGQFF.

The CDR3 sequence is CASSGQDRDSYNSPLHF. The DNA for the CDR3 is TGTGCCAGCAGTGGCCAAGACCGGGACTCCTATAATTCACCCCTCCACTTT. The V gene is TRBV2, the J gene TRBJ1-6; D not certain. V dropped 4 bases and J dropped 0 bases, with 13 bases sitting between them. From germline, CDR1 is SNHLY and CDR2 FYNNEI. CDR3 length: 17 residues.

The chain links TRBV7-9 to TRBJ1-6; D is unresolved. The CDR3 consists of 14 residues. Trimming removed 3 bases at V and 4 bases at J, with 7 bases between. Germline CDR1 and CDR2: SEHNR and FQNEAQ (reference sequence). The DNA for the CDR3 is TGTGCCAGCAGCTTCTTGGCATATAATTCACCCCTCCACTTT. Translated: CASSFLAYNSPLHF. The entire variable domain, with the rest obtained from reference TRBV7-9 and TRBJ1-6, is as follows: DTGVSQNPRHKITKRGQNVTFRCDPISEHNRLYWYRQTLGQGPEFLTYFQNEAQLEKSRLLSDRFSAERPKGSFSTLEIQRTEQGDSAMYLCASSFLAYNSPLHFGNGTRLTVT.

This clone was observed a few times. This chain uses TRBV6-1 with TRBJ2-7; D perhaps matches TRBD1 (6 bases). Germline CDR1 and CDR2: MNHNS and SASEGT. The CDR3 is made up of 13 amino acids. With 7 bases removed from V and 0 bases from J, the gap between germline ends came to 10 bases. The CDR3 protein is CASMMTGSYEQYF. CDR3 nucleotide sequence: TGTGCCAGCATGATGACAGGCTCCTACGAGCAGTACTTC.

This chain links TRBV30 with TRBJ2-3; 12 positions match TRBD2. J gave up 7 bases and V 4 bases, and 3 bases lay outside the gene matches. This CDR3 has 13 residues. Germline CDR1 is GTSNPN and CDR2 is SVGIG (reference sequence). CDR3 loop: CAWTSGGENTQYF. The CDR3 DNA is TGTGCCTGGACTAGCGGGGGGGAGAATACGCAGTATTTT.

The genes are TRBV6-5 and TRBJ2-1; 9 bases map to TRBD1. V gave up 0 bases and J gave up 7 bases; unmatched junction bases: 4. This CDR3 is built from 15 residues. The germline V gene encodes CDR1 MNHEY and CDR2 SVGAGI. Written as DNA, the CDR3 is TGTGCCAGCAGTTACTCCGGGACAGGGTGGAATGAGCAGTTCTTC. This translates into CASSYSGTGWNEQFF.

On this clone: The sample holds other DNA sequences that translate to the same CDR3. The V gene is TRBV9, the J gene TRBJ1-1; maybe TRBD1 (5 bases). Trimming pared 0 bases from V and 4 bases from J, leaving 13 bases between. CDR1 is SGDLS and CDR2 is YYNGEE in the germline V gene. There are 15 residues in the CDR3. The CDR3 nucleotides read TGTGCCAGCAGCGTAGGGGGCGGAAGGGGCACTGAAGCTTTCTTT. Its protein is CASSVGGGRGTEAFF.

V and J are TRBV4-1 and TRBJ2-6, with D possibly being TRBD1 (5 bases). Germline V gives CDR1 MGHRA, CDR2 YSYEKL. Trimming left V 2 bases short and J 0 bases short, with 23 bases between. The CDR3 extends over 21 amino acids. The CDR3 reads CASSQRLGAHDGTSGANVLTF. The CDR3 nucleotides read TGCGCCAGCAGCCAAAGATTAGGGGCCCATGACGGAACCTCTGGGGCCAACGTCCTGACTTTC.

The chain links TRBV7-3 to TRBJ2-3; TRBD1 agrees at 9 bases. V gave up 4 bases and J gave up 4 bases; unmatched junction bases: 3. This CDR3 has 14 residues. CDR1 is SGHTA, CDR2 FQGTGA, per germline. CDR3 loop: CASSSTGGPDTQYF. CDR3 nucleotide sequence: TGTGCCAGCAGCTCTACAGGGGGCCCAGATACGCAGTATTTT.